This T cell receptor (beta chain) was sequenced for a study of T cell clonality in common variable immunodeficiency. Germline V lookup: CDR1 DFQATT, CDR2 SNEGSKA (reference sequence). There are 14 residues in the CDR3. This clone was counted a few times. With the read ending 3 residues before the CDR3 end, the germline J gene is used to fill in that end. TCRdb's copy holds only in-frame clones and misses some; the assay was immunoSEQ multiplex PCR. The sample has under 40,000 clones, none seen only once. The chain couples TRBV20-1 to TRBJ1-2; D uncertain. Sequenced input: peripheral blood mononuclear cells. This clonotype originated in a person aged 18 to 70 in good health. The sequenced CDR3 bases are TGCAGTGCTAGAGTACTAGCGGGAGGTGACATC. Its protein is CSARVLAGGDI. The full CDR3 protein reads CSARVLAGGDIYTF.